The sequence of this TCR beta chain was determined in a study of T cell repertoires in cytomegalovirus infection. At the level of the study: CMV epitopes that were recently identified and HLA-C-restricted were used alongside well-studied HLA-B-restricted ones.

Study outcomes and limitations: Dominating the ex vivo response were TCR beta clonotypes that were CMV-specific and HLA-C-restricted.

This clonotype was seen at least ten times. Its antigen is still unknown. In TCRdb, the reads were re-called with MiXCR into one record per CDR3 protein. The sample includes fewer than 850,000 distinct CDR3 sequences, about 28% of them seen just once. Unmatched junction bases numbered 13, after V lost 5 bases and J lost 5 bases. The germline CDR1 and CDR2 sequences are LNHDA and SQIVND (reference sequence). The CDR3 consists of 16 residues. The chain joins TRBV19 to TRBJ2-5; 8 bases match TRBD1. The specimen comprised cultured CD8+ T cells from PBMCs, sampled from culture after CMV antigen stimulation. This TCR came from a human donor in good health (CMV status not recorded). Some clones in this sample may be carry-over from other donors' samples. CDR3 nucleotides: TGTGCCAGTAGTCTTCTATGGGCAGGGGGCCGGGAGACCCAGTACTTC. Protein product: CASSLLWAGGRETQYF.